The next 21 T cell receptor beta chains were all read from a single sample in a study of shared clonotypes between healthy human individuals. TCRdb's table, derived via immunoSEQ multiplex PCR, lists solely in-frame clones and lacks some. Of roughly 2.5 million clones in the sample, approximately 94% were seen once. The sequencing sample was made of naive CD4+ T cells sorted from blood. The subset is: CD45RA+ positively selected. These receptors all come from a young man in good health.

A word on this clone: Within the sample, other DNA sequences also encode this same CDR3. The V gene is TRBV6-6, the J gene TRBJ2-5; D is undetermined. The CDR3 has 11 residues. Germline V gives CDR1 MNHNY, CDR2 SVGAGI (reference sequence). Trimming cost V 5 bases and J 1 base, with 2 bases left between them. The DNA for the CDR3 is TGTGCCAGCAGTCGCCAAGAGACCCAGTACTTC. Translation gives CASSRQETQYF.

This sequence joins TRBV5-6 and TRBJ2-2; 7 bases line up with TRBD2. V gave up 7 bases and J gave up 6 bases; unmatched junction bases: 12. Germline CDR1 reads SGHDT; CDR2 reads YYEEEE. This CDR3 has 15 residues. The CDR3 spells CASPGTTSGAGELFF. DNA for the CDR3: TGTGCCAGCCCGGGGACGACGAGCGGGGCCGGGGAGCTGTTTTTT.

This rearrangement joins TRBV5-5 to TRBJ2-1, with TRBD1 as a possible D gene (7 bases). The CDR3 covers 13 residues. V was pared by 1 base and J by 7 bases, with 9 bases between. Germline CDR1 and CDR2: SGHKS and YYEKEE (reference sequence). CDR3 sequence reads: CASSLPGGNEQFF. In DNA form, the CDR3 reads TGTGCCAGCAGCTTGCCAGGGGGGAATGAGCAGTTCTTC.

This clone appeared a single time. The V gene is TRBV18, the J gene TRBJ1-1; D might be TRBD1 (5 bases). V dropped 1 base and J dropped 0 bases, with 9 bases sitting between them. The CDR3 has 15 amino acids. CDR1 and CDR2 (germline): KGHSH, LQKENI. CDR3 sequence reads: CASSPQGLMNTEAFF. DNA for the CDR3: TGTGCCAGCTCACCACAGGGGTTAATGAACACTGAAGCTTTCTTT.

The chain recombines TRBV5-1 with TRBJ1-2, with a possible D match to TRBD1 (5 bases). Germline V CDR1 and CDR2: SGHRS, YFSETQ. The CDR3 runs to 17 residues. V lost 0 bases and J 4 bases, leaving 19 bases between the germline ends. This CDR3 reads CASSLEVGASGAYGYTF. The CDR3 DNA is TGCGCCAGCAGCTTGGAGGTAGGGGCCTCCGGAGCCTATGGCTACACCTTC.

V and J are TRBV6-6 and TRBJ1-2; possibly TRBD1 for D (5 bases). The CDR3 runs to 15 residues. The germline V gene has CDR1 MNHNY and CDR2 SVGAGI (reference sequence). Deletions cut 7 bases from V and 2 bases from J, with 17 bases between. The chain's CDR3 is CASNLSQGLNYGYTF. The CDR3 DNA follows: TGTGCCAGCAATCTAAGTCAGGGTTTGAACTATGGCTACACCTTC.

This clone came up a few times. This CDR3 is also generated by other DNA sequences in the sample. The CDR3 nucleotides read TGTGCCATCAGTGAGTCGACCGGCACAGATACGCAGTATTTT. Protein: CAISESTGTDTQYF. The rearrangement uses TRBV10-3 and TRBJ2-3; no clear D gene. Per germline, CDR1 ENHRY and CDR2 SYGVKD. Trimming left V 0 bases short and J 1 base short, with 5 bases between. The CDR3 totals 14 residues.

The V call is TRBV7-2, the J call TRBJ2-5; TRBD2 aligns across 8 bases. The J call may not be correct, given that the DNA end is closer to TRBJ2-7. The CDR3 contains 15 residues. Germline CDR1 SGHTA, CDR2 FQGNSA. The CDR3 spells CASSSKRGKIYEQYF. As DNA, the CDR3 is TGTGCCAGCAGCTCGAAGCGGGGGAAGATCTACGAGCAGTACTTC.

This chain uses TRBV28 with TRBJ2-3; TRBD1 matches at 8 bases. The CDR3 consists of 12 residues. Losses at the gene ends were 11 bases for V and 1 base for J; bases not matched to a gene: 2. Germline assignment: CDR1 MDHEN and CDR2 SYDVKM. For the CDR3, the DNA is TGTGCCCACAGGGGGGGCACAGATACGCAGTATTTT. Its protein product is CAHRGGTDTQYF.

CDR3 DNA: TGTGCCTGGAGTCGGGGGCAGGAGGCCTTTCAGCCCCAGCATTTT. Translating it yields CAWSRGQEAFQPQHF. The rearrangement uses TRBV30 and TRBJ1-5; D is perhaps TRBD1 (6 bases). V lost 2 bases and J 6 bases, leaving 17 bases between the germline ends. The V gene's germline CDR1 is GTSNPN and CDR2 SVGIG (reference sequence). The CDR3 is 15 residues long.

J is TRBJ2-4 and V is TRBV10-2, with 7 nucleotides matching TRBD1. The CDR3 is 17 residues long. The V gene's germline CDR1 is WSHSY and CDR2 SAAADI. J gave up 8 bases and V 3 bases, and 16 bases lay outside the gene matches. The CDR3 reads CASSEERGRGKNYIQYF. CDR3 DNA sequence: TGCGCCAGCAGTGAAGAAAGGGGCAGGGGGAAAAATTACATTCAGTACTTC.

This chain joins TRBV9 and TRBJ2-1; TRBD2 matches at 10 bases. CDR3 length equals 15 residues. V lost 3 bases, J lost 6 bases, and 6 bases stayed unmatched. Germline V gene data show CDR1 as SGDLS and CDR2 as YYNGEE. The CDR3 DNA follows: TGTGCCAGCAGCGCGGGAGTAGCGGGGGGCAATGAGCAGTTCTTC. Translating gives CASSAGVAGGNEQFF.

A note on this clone: The junction and the germline gene differ at one end; a read error may be behind it. This rearrangement joins TRBV11-2 to TRBJ1-4; D not resolved. This CDR3 has 15 amino acids. Germline V CDR1 and CDR2: SGHAT, FQNNGV. CDR3 coding DNA: TGTGCCAGCAGCGTAGATCCCGGAGGGCGTGAAAAACTGTTTTTT. This codes for CASSVDPGGREKLFF.

Turning to this clone: Other DNA sequences within the sample encode an identical CDR3. The genes are TRBV5-1 and TRBJ2-3; 7 bases match TRBD2. Germline-derived CDR1 and CDR2 are SGHRS and YFSETQ. V shed 2 bases and J 0 bases; nucleotides not matched to a gene: 3. The CDR3 has 15 amino acids. DNA for the CDR3: TGCGCCAGCAGCTTAGCGGGATCTAGCACAGATACGCAGTATTTT. This gives the protein CASSLAGSSTDTQYF. The full variable domain, in which reference TRBV5-1 and TRBJ2-3 provide the parts outside the CDR3, is KAGVTQTPRYLIKTRGQQVTLSCSPISGHRSVSWYQQTPGQGLQFLFEYFSETQRNKGNFPGRFSGRQFSNSRSEMNVSTLELGDSALYLCASSLAGSSTDTQYFGPGTRLTVL.

The rearrangement uses TRBV6-1 and TRBJ1-4, with unresolved D. V was clipped by 7 bases and J by 4 bases, with 13 bases between them. This CDR3 region has 14 residues. The germline V gene encodes CDR1 MNHNS and CDR2 SASEGT. CDR3 coding DNA: TGTGCCAGCATCCAACAGTTTTTTAATGAAAAACTGTTTTTT. Amino acids: CASIQQFFNEKLFF.

This chain joins TRBV6-4 and TRBJ1-2; D not resolved. V was shortened by 3 bases and J by 7 bases, with 9 bases between the two germline ends. The CDR3 length is 12 residues. Looked up from germline, CDR1 is MRHNA and CDR2 is SNTAGT. The CDR3 DNA is TGTGCCAGCAGTGAAGGGTTAGGTGGCTACACCTTC. This translates into CASSEGLGGYTF.

V gene TRBV5-1 combines with J gene TRBJ2-3, with D unresolved. The CDR3 runs to 15 residues. V was clipped by 3 bases and J by 4 bases, with 15 bases between them. The V gene's germline CDR1 is SGHRS and CDR2 YFSETQ. The CDR3 spells CASSSDGKNADTQYF. The CDR3 nucleotides are TGCGCCAGCAGCTCGGACGGTAAGAATGCAGATACGCAGTATTTT.

This chain links TRBV30 with TRBJ1-2, with TRBD1 matching over 7 bases. The CDR3 is made up of 15 amino acids. V trimming: 2 bases; J trimming: 1 base; junction bases outside the gene matches: 7. In germline, CDR1 is GTSNPN, CDR2 SVGIG (reference sequence). This chain's CDR3 is CAWSTGTADNYGYTF. CDR3 DNA sequence: TGTGCCTGGAGTACCGGGACAGCAGATAACTATGGCTACACCTTC.

This chain links TRBV30 with TRBJ2-7, with a possible D match to TRBD1 (6 bases). The CDR3 totals 12 residues. CDR1 and CDR2 (germline): GTSNPN, SVGIG (reference sequence). V dropped 3 bases and J dropped 7 bases, with 13 bases sitting between them. CDR3 residues: CAWSSGQKEQYF. The CDR3 DNA is TGTGCCTGGAGCTCAGGACAGAAGGAGCAGTACTTC.

The V gene is TRBV6-5, the J gene TRBJ2-5; 7 bases align to TRBD2. The better agreement between TRBJ2-7 and the DNA end casts doubt on the J call. CDR3 length: 13 residues. Germline V gene data show CDR1 as MNHEY and CDR2 as SVGAGI. In DNA form, the CDR3 reads TGTGCCAGCAGCCGGGACTACCACTACGAGCAGTACTTC. It specifies CASSRDYHYEQYF.

The gene calls are TRBV30 and TRBJ2-1; tentative D call: TRBD1 (6 bases). The CDR3 spans 16 residues. V lost 5 bases and J 5 bases, leaving 22 bases between the germline ends. Germline V CDR1 and CDR2: GTSNPN, SVGIG (reference sequence). The CDR3, as DNA: TGTGCCTGGGGACAGAAAGATCTACGGGACAACAATGAGCAGTTCTTC. Translation gives CAWGQKDLRDNNEQFF. The full variable domain, with the rest looked up from reference TRBV30 and TRBJ2-1, is SQTIHQWPATLVQPVGSPLSLECTVEGTSNPNLYWYRQAAGRGLQLLFYSVGIGQISSEVPQNLSASRPQDRQFILSSKKLLLSDSGFYLCAWGQKDLRDNNEQFFGPGTRLTVL.